This TCR beta chain was recovered during a study of cytomegalovirus exposure and HLA in healthy donors (dated by TCRdb to 2015 to 2018). Regarding the complete study: According to an earlier analysis of a few hundred of the donors, 150 million to 200 million T cells yielded 90 million to 130 million unique TCR beta sequences and approximately 300 Gb of sequence data. To study patterns of TCR occurrence, a later analysis re-analyzed previously published TCR beta repertoires from 550 to 800 donors and added high-resolution HLA genotyping. The study aimed to test whether cataloging public T cell receptors could reveal signatures of past pathogen exposure. In the later analysis, no new phenotypic data were used to find candidate immune exposures; instead, reliance was placed on TCR beta sequences and their occurrence across donors. An early release that covered about 600 HLA-typed donors contained about 300 gigabases of sequencing data and 75 million to 100 million unique TCR sequences. Of the 350 to 400 genotyped donors, approximately 82% fell in the genetic ancestry cluster associated with self-reported Caucasian donors. Donor age, sex, ethnicity and CMV serostatus were compiled alongside the repertoire data. All discovery cohort repertoires had been generated on a single sequencing platform. The number of typed donors differed by locus: about 629-630 for A, B, C, DRB1 and DQB1; 500 to 550 for DQA1; 606 for DPA1; and about 450 for DPB1. Among around 400 genotyped donors of the cohort, an average of around 240,000 unique TCR beta nucleotide sequences were sequenced per donor, around 20% of them non-productive. Along with the roughly 700-subject first cohort, a separate validation cohort of over a hundred different subjects was used. Both class I and class II loci were covered by HLA typing, at four-digit resolution. Genome-wide SNP genotypes for about 55% of the 666 donors were used in a later genetic analysis, which treated that subset as a discovery cohort. A few DR-DQ haplotypes were handled as single units for association and clustering because linkage in the cohort was strong. The study combined high-throughput TCR immunosequencing, statistical association of individual TCRs with disease status, and machine learning to predict cytomegalovirus infection status. The T cell repertoires of 550 to 850 subjects were profiled by immunosequencing and related to cytomegalovirus serostatus. To decide whether each TCR beta V gene segment behaved as functional or pseudogenic, an earlier analysis of approximately 590 of the donors relied on high-throughput TCR beta sequencing. Points the paper makes about the study in general: In this cohort, only TCR beta chains were sequenced, and detectable features were limited by the absence of alpha or paired-chain data. The only immune exposure information available for the cohort was CMV serostatus. When HLA alleles, especially DR and DQ, strongly co-occurred, TCR associations were difficult to assign to individual alleles. A later analysis associated about 17,000 TCR beta sequences with specific HLA alleles at a false discovery rate of 0.05. Most TCR sequences were observed very rarely across donors, whereas some public TCRs were present in many individuals. In a later genetic analysis, a missense DCLRE1C variant was associated with V-gene and J-gene trimming of TCR beta chains, and the association was replicated in an independent cohort. In an earlier analysis of 500 to 650 of the donors, most TCR beta V segments appeared in productive rearrangements about 87% or about 30% of the time, broadly matching IMGT annotations. A total of some 180 TCR beta chains were listed by the study as associated with cytomegalovirus. Some 16 rarely observed V segments, including chromosome 9 orphons, were excluded from the earlier analysis of several hundred of the donors because counts were too low. A further reported finding was that TCR beta sequences accurately predicted the HLA-A and HLA-B alleles for most subjects in the first cohort. Correlated functional status among segregating V segments might be attributable to linkage disequilibrium, but an unknown experimental factor could not be ruled out. In a later analysis, the rate of TCR association differed among HLA loci, with DRB1 alleles having the most associated TCRs and HLA-C alleles having the fewest. In a later analysis, HLA-associated TCR beta chains showed more clonal expansion and lower generation probabilities than non-associated chains that were equally common. The 87-base-pair reads could not distinguish some IMGT-functional V segments, including TRBV6-2 and TRBV6-3, so those segments were excluded. Presence/absence analyses assumed roughly uniform sequencing depth across donors, an assumption that may not hold. In both the original and validation cohorts, the classifier was reported to diagnose cytomegalovirus status with high specificity and sensitivity. Compared with the roughly 700-donor mean, donors in an Asian-associated ancestry cluster had fewer N-insertions in productive TCRs, according to a later genetic analysis. In vitro tests confirmed that a few of the cytomegalovirus-associated TCR beta chains recognize cytomegalovirus antigens. According to a later analysis, most CMV-associated TCR beta chains appeared to be HLA-restricted, and the HLA associations seemed to be driven largely by CMV exposure. It was suggested by the authors that the approach could potentially be generalized to other disease states and immunological phenotypes. Because HLA typing was unavailable for some donors at each locus, only the typed subset was used in association tests. A group of highly shared sequence variants was considered likely to be a technical artifact of the sequencing pipeline. According to a later analysis, parvovirus B19, influenza, CMV and Epstein-Barr virus appeared linked to several top co-occurrence clusters.

The method was the immunoSEQ multiplex PCR assay. For the multiplex PCR, a mixture combining 60 forward primers for TCR Vbeta segments and 13 reverse primers for TCR Jbeta segments was used. A multiplex PCR assay on genomic DNA amplified the CDR3 region of rearranged TCR beta genes. The Illumina HiSeq System was used to sequence the amplified TCR beta libraries as 87-base-pair reads. Concerning the study's data processing: In a later analysis, tens of millions of unique TCR beta chains were counted across the approximately 620 repertoires, and around 10 million of these chains were shared by at least two donors. A nearest-neighbor algorithm error-corrected the raw reads and collapsed the reads into unique sequences, merging closely related sequences to remove PCR and sequencing errors. Alignment of CDR3 sequences to IMGT reference sequences was used to assign V, D and J gene segments. For a sequence to be retained, a match of at least six nucleotides to both a V gene segment and a J gene segment was required. A rearrangement counted as productive if the CDR3 had no stop codons and remained in frame with V and J, and every other rearrangement counted as non-productive. Following IMGT convention, CDR3 was defined as the stretch from the second conserved V-encoded cysteine up to the conserved J-encoded phenylalanine. The earlier analysis of some 600 of the donors excluded sequences that lacked an unambiguous match to a single V gene segment. In an earlier analysis of approximately 550 of the donors, V segments were called functional above 56.7% productive rearrangements and were called segregating when the between-donor standard deviation exceeded 5%. A statistical classification framework was developed to diagnose cytomegalovirus status using the catalog of TCR beta chain sequences. In a later analysis, TCR nucleotide sequences were compared against IMGT/GENE-DB human TR gene sequences so that V and J genes could be assigned. A later analysis assigned CDR3 sequences and most-parsimonious VDJ recombination scenarios with the TCRdist pipeline. In a later analysis, each TCR beta chain was defined by its CDR3 amino acid sequence together with its V-gene family, and reads without a unique V-gene family were excluded. To address suspected cross-contamination and a sequencing artifact, a later analysis removed a few hundred highly shared, low-generation-probability nucleotide sequences. For each public chain, a later analysis derived a clonal expansion index from normalized ranks of inferred template counts within each repertoire. Generation probabilities in a later analysis came from a VDJ recombination model fitted to out-of-frame rearrangements, and those results were checked against IGoR. In a later analysis, TCR-TCR, TCR-HLA and TCR-CMV co-occurrence was scored with hypergeometric tests, and a repertoire-size bias correction was applied to TCR pairs. A later analysis estimated false discovery rates by permuting HLA or CMV assignments 20 times. In a later analysis, co-occurring TCRs were grouped using DBSCAN, with TCRdist sequence similarity added in when clustering inside HLA-allele-positive subsets. Co-occurrence clustering excluded repertoires with fewer than 30,000 or more than 120,000 public chains, plus five with anomalous nucleotide sharing. TCRdb provides this immuneACCESS table in a form limited to in-frame rearrangements. Some clones are lacking; in checked studies, under half of them reflect an unresolved V gene, and why the rest are absent is not known. The DNA gave D and trimming, while V, J and clone size come from that table. Present in this sample are about 120,000 clones, roughly 77% of which were seen just once. The ten largest account for about 1.8% of the sample.

On this clone: Its antigen remains undetermined. No base-level quality is on record; no much larger clone is a single base apart. Distinct nucleotide sequences in the sample also encode this CDR3.

Measured from the cysteine to the phenylalanine, the CDR3 is 13 residues long. Only the CDR3 region is kept as DNA, spanning 39 bases read in frame from base 1. The trim is 1 base for V and 5 bases for J, with a gap of 8 bases between the germline ends. Reading the germline V gene gives CDR1 SGHAT and CDR2 FQNNGV. The cohort comprised fewer than 700 healthy bone marrow donors. At the time of sampling, all cohort members were nominally healthy, though unrecorded immune exposures were likely present. The donor tested CMV seronegative, placing the donor among the approximately 400 seronegative members of the cohort. A peripheral blood sample was collected from each donor, and TCR beta sequencing was performed on peripheral blood mononuclear cells. The Qiagen DNeasy Blood Extraction Kit was used to extract genomic DNA from the blood cell samples.

This chain is built from TRBV11-2 and TRBJ1-1; a confident D gene designation cannot be given. Material for sequencing was PBMCs. The TCR was taken from a middle-aged man in good health and CMV-seronegative. The CDR3 loop reads CASSLGQRTEAFF. DNA sequence: TGTGCCAGCAGCTTAGGGCAGAGGACTGAAGCTTTCTTT.